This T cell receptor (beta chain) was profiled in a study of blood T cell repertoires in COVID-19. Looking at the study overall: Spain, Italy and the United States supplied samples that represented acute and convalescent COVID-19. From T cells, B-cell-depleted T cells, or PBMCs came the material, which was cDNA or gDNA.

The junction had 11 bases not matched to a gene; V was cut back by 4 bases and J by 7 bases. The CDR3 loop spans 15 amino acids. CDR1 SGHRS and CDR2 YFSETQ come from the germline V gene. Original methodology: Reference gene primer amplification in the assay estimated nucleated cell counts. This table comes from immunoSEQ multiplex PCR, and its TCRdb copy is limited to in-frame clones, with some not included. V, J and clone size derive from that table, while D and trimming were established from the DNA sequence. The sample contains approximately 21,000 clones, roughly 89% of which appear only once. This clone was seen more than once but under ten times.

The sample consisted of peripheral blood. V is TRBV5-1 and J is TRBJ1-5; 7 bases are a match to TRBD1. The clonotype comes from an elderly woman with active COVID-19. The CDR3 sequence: CASSPGQATGQPQHF. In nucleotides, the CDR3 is TGCGCCAGCAGCCCTGGACAGGCCACGGGACAGCCCCAGCATTTT.